What follows describes a single T cell receptor (beta chain). Its antigen has not been determined. Per-base quality was not reported, and no clone a single base away is much larger than it. The sample originates from a study of T-cell memory formation after mild COVID-19 (TCRdb year 2021). Looking at the study overall: Most TCR sequence clusters were specific to one of the two donors. The cohort comprised two young, previously healthy adult volunteers, one female and one male. In two donors, T-cell clones that expanded and contracted after mild COVID-19 were followed by sequencing TCRalpha and TCRbeta repertoires longitudinally. Overall study outcomes, separate from this receptor: Contracting CD4+ clones were located mainly in the CM and EM memory subsets, whereas CD8+ clones were found to be enriched in EMRA. Some responding clones were detected in pre-infection memory, which suggested that pre-existing cross-reactive memory T cells had joined the SARS-CoV-2 response. Clones that contracted from day 15 to 85 showed balanced CD4/CD8 phenotypes, whereas a second wave of clones that expanded from day 15 to 37 leaned towards CD4+. The study included only a couple of mild cases, and larger cohorts that include severe cases with pre-infection samples were judged to be necessary. Whether the second-wave clones peaking on day 37 were SARS-CoV-2 specific was not confirmed.

The CDR3, from cysteine to phenylalanine, totals 14 residues. Solely the CDR3 DNA is kept, with 42 bases framed from the first base. From a lookup of the germline V gene (reference sequence), CDR1 and CDR2 are MNHEY and SMNVEV. V lost 3 bases and J lost 10 bases; the stretch between them is 15 bases long. Sequenced on an Illumina NovaSeq 6000. cDNA libraries for TCRalpha and TCRbeta were prepared by 5'RACE using constant-segment primers, with sample barcodes and unique molecular identifiers added. Trizol reagent was used to extract RNA from every sample. The libraries were amplified in two PCR steps, and the second step added a second sample barcode and Illumina TruSeq adapters. The libraries were sequenced on an Illumina NovaSeq using 2 x 150 bp paired-end reads. The paper's processing steps were these. The reads were demultiplexed and collapsed into UMI-guided consensus sequences using migec v1.2.7. Using mixcr v2.1.11, UMI consensuses were aligned to TRA and TRB V and J templates and then assembled into clonotypes. A clonotype was counted as expanded or contracted only when both edgeR and NoisET called the clonotype significant, with the noise models trained on biological replicates. For edgeR calls, a false discovery rate-adjusted p below 0.01 and a log2 fold-change threshold of 1 were applied. As an exploratory analysis of dynamics, PCA with hierarchical clustering was applied to max-normalized trajectories of the 1000 most abundant clonotypes. Each responding clone was given a CD4 or CD8 phenotype based on the CD4+ and CD8+ repertoires, which had been sequenced separately. TCRdb reprocessed the public reads (quality trimming at Q25 with fastp, clone calling with MiXCR) and kept in-frame beta chains. Entries that share a CDR3 protein sequence are merged under the most common genes and DNA. TCRdb's processing, not the authors', yielded these V and J calls. The table for this sample lists 450,000 to 700,000 distinct CDR3 sequences; 15% to 20% of them were counted only once. The ten largest clonotypes hold approximately 12% of the sample.

Ficoll-Paque density gradient centrifugation was used to isolate PBMCs. The sequence came from an adult woman who had mild COVID-19 (a few samples of this study predate the infection). The sample titles of this study are shuffled in the database, so cell type and time point are left out; the donor was told from shared clones. Source material: PBMCs or a T cell subset sorted from them (not recorded which). The rearranged chain carries TRBV27 and TRBJ2-2, with an unclear D gene assignment. The CDR3 reads as follows: CASSFSGRAQELFF. The DNA sequence follows: TGTGCCAGCAGTTTTTCGGGCAGAGCACAGGAGCTGTTTTTT.